Listed below are T cell receptor beta chains from one sample, sequenced in a study of T cell changes during pregnancy in multiple sclerosis. Assay used: immunoSEQ multiplex PCR; TCRdb lists only in-frame clones, some missing. The table lists tens of thousands of clones, 80% to 95% of them singletons. Sequencing used CD4+ T cells from peripheral blood mononuclear cells, obtained before pregnancy. The origin of the receptors is a female donor with multiple sclerosis, enrolled in a pregnancy study. Both conserved end residues are part of each CDR3. Each record gives: clone size, D gene, V gene, J gene, CDR3 protein, CDR3 DNA. A D gene is named only where the DNA matches it firmly. Expanded clones are given a class, and other clones once, few, many or no size at all.

clone_size: NA; d_call: NA; v_call: TRBV6-5; j_call: TRBJ1-1; cdr3_aa: CASSGTMNTEAFF; cdr3_nt: TGTGCCAGCTCCGGGACAATGAACACTGAAGCTTTCTTT
clone_size: NA; d_call: NA; v_call: TRBV7-3; j_call: TRBJ2-1; cdr3_aa: CASSLASTRNNEQFF; cdr3_nt: TGTGCCAGCAGCTTAGCTAGCACGAGAAACAATGAGCAGTTCTTC
clone_size: NA; d_call: NA; v_call: TRBV28; j_call: TRBJ1-2; cdr3_aa: CASSPAGVVGAYTF; cdr3_nt: TGTGCCAGCAGCCCGGCGGGGGTAGTGGGGGCCTACACCTTC
clone_size: NA; d_call: TRBD2; v_call: TRBV11-2; j_call: TRBJ2-1; cdr3_aa: CASSPLAGGTSSYNEQFF; cdr3_nt: TGTGCCAGCAGCCCTCTAGCGGGGGGCACAAGCTCCTACAATGAGCAGTTCTTC
clone_size: NA; d_call: NA; v_call: TRBV7-2; j_call: TRBJ2-5; cdr3_aa: CASSFKETQYF; cdr3_nt: TGTGCCAGCAGCTTTAAAGAGACCCAGTACTTC
clone_size: NA; d_call: TRBD1; v_call: TRBV29-1; j_call: TRBJ1-4; cdr3_aa: CSTVDRGGEKLFF; cdr3_nt: TGCAGCACAGTAGACAGGGGAGGTGAAAAACTGTTTTTT
clone_size: NA; d_call: TRBD2; v_call: TRBV6-5; j_call: TRBJ2-7; cdr3_aa: CASRYTSGGFYEQYF; cdr3_nt: TGTGCCAGCAGATATACTAGCGGGGGTTTCTACGAGCAGTACTTC
clone_size: NA; d_call: NA; v_call: TRBV7-2; j_call: TRBJ1-3; cdr3_aa: CASSVRGPATRGNTIYF; cdr3_nt: TGTGCCAGCAGCGTACGGGGTCCAGCTACCCGTGGAAACACCATATATTTT
clone_size: NA; d_call: TRBD1; v_call: TRBV5-1; j_call: TRBJ1-6; cdr3_aa: CASSLTTGKNSPLHF; cdr3_nt: TGCGCCAGCAGCTTAACGACAGGGAAGAATTCACCCCTCCACTTT
clone_size: NA; d_call: NA; v_call: TRBV9; j_call: TRBJ2-3; cdr3_aa: CASSVPGRERFLTDTQYF; cdr3_nt: TGTGCCAGCAGCGTCCCTGGACGGGAGAGGTTTCTCACAGATACGCAGTATTTT
clone_size: NA; d_call: NA; v_call: TRBV5-6; j_call: TRBJ1-2; cdr3_aa: CASSLNRDNGYTF; cdr3_nt: TGTGCCAGCAGCTTGAACAGGGACAATGGCTACACCTTC
clone_size: NA; d_call: TRBD1; v_call: TRBV29-1; j_call: TRBJ2-7; cdr3_aa: CSVRTGSYEQYF; cdr3_nt: TGCAGCGTAAGGACAGGGAGCTACGAGCAGTACTTC
clone_size: NA; d_call: TRBD2; v_call: TRBV19; j_call: TRBJ2-7; cdr3_aa: CASSMGLGGTMYF; cdr3_nt: TGTGCCAGTAGTATGGGCCTGGGGGGGACCATGTACTTC
clone_size: NA; d_call: NA; v_call: TRBV6-1; j_call: TRBJ1-5; cdr3_aa: CASSAPYSNQPQHF; cdr3_nt: TGTGCCAGCAGTGCCCCCTATAGCAATCAGCCCCAGCATTTT
clone_size: NA; d_call: NA; v_call: TRBV18; j_call: TRBJ1-6; cdr3_aa: CASSPVGGQSPLHF; cdr3_nt: TGTGCCAGCTCACCGGTAGGGGGACAATCACCCCTCCACTTT
clone_size: NA; d_call: TRBD1; v_call: TRBV5-1; j_call: TRBJ1-3; cdr3_aa: CASSTTGVGSGNTIYF; cdr3_nt: TGCGCCAGCAGCACGACAGGGGTCGGTAGTGGGAACACCATATATTTT
clone_size: NA; d_call: NA; v_call: TRBV21-1; j_call: TRBJ1-2; cdr3_aa: CASSSGTGGNSPNYGYTF; cdr3_nt: TGTGCCAGCAGCAGCGGGACAGGGGGTAATTCGCCTAACTATGGCTACACCTTC
clone_size: NA; d_call: TRBD1; v_call: TRBV9; j_call: TRBJ1-6; cdr3_aa: CASSKRQGLNSPLHF; cdr3_nt: TGTGCCAGCAGCAAAAGACAGGGACTCAATTCACCCCTCCACTTT
clone_size: NA; d_call: TRBD1; v_call: TRBV10-3; j_call: TRBJ1-1; cdr3_aa: CAISGGGLLGKAFF; cdr3_nt: TGTGCCATTTCTGGAGGGGGCCTATTAGGCAAAGCTTTCTTT
clone_size: once; d_call: TRBD1; v_call: TRBV7-8; j_call: TRBJ2-1; cdr3_aa: CASSLMGQGINEQFF; cdr3_nt: TGTGCCAGCAGCTTAATGGGACAGGGAATCAATGAGCAGTTCTTC
clone_size: NA; d_call: NA; v_call: TRBV5-1; j_call: TRBJ2-2; cdr3_aa: CASSLASTGELFF; cdr3_nt: TGCGCCAGCAGCTTGGCCAGTACCGGGGAGCTGTTTTTT
clone_size: NA; d_call: NA; v_call: TRBV15; j_call: TRBJ1-1; cdr3_aa: CATSREQDTEAFF; cdr3_nt: TGTGCCACCAGCAGAGAACAGGACACTGAAGCTTTCTTT
clone_size: NA; d_call: TRBD2; v_call: TRBV6-6; j_call: TRBJ2-2; cdr3_aa: CASRKSGGNTGELFF; cdr3_nt: TGTGCCAGCAGAAAAAGCGGGGGGAACACCGGGGAGCTGTTTTTT
clone_size: NA; d_call: TRBD1; v_call: TRBV18; j_call: TRBJ1-3; cdr3_aa: CASSRDRVNSGNTIYF; cdr3_nt: TGTGCCAGCTCAAGGGACAGGGTGAACTCTGGAAACACCATATATTTT
clone_size: NA; d_call: NA; v_call: TRBV6-5; j_call: TRBJ1-1; cdr3_aa: CATRRAGRTEAFF; cdr3_nt: TGTGCCACCCGCCGGGCAGGGCGCACTGAAGCTTTCTTT
clone_size: NA; d_call: TRBD1; v_call: TRBV5-1; j_call: TRBJ2-2; cdr3_aa: CASSLGQGVTGELFF; cdr3_nt: TGCGCCAGCAGCTTGGGACAGGGCGTCACCGGGGAGCTGTTTTTT